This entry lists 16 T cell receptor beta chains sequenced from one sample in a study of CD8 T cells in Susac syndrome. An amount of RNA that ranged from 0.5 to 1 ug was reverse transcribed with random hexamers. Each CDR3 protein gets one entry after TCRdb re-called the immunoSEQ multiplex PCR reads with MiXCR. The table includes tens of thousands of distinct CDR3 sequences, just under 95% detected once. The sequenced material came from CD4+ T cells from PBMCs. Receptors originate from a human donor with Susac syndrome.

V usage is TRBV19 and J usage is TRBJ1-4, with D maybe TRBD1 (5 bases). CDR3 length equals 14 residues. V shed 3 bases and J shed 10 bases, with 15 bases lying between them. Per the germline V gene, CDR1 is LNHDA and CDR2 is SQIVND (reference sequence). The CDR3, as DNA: TGTGCCAGTAGTATTCCACAGGCCGGGGGAAAACTGTTTTTT. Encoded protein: CASSIPQAGGKLFF.

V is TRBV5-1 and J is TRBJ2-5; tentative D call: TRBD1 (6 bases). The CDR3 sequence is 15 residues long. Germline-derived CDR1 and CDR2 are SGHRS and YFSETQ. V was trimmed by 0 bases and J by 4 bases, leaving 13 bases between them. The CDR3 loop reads CASSLAVIGGETQYF. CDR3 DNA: TGCGCCAGCAGCTTGGCGGTGATAGGGGGAGAGACCCAGTACTTC. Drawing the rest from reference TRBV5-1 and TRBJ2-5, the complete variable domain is KAGVTQTPRYLIKTRGQQVTLSCSPISGHRSVSWYQQTPGQGLQFLFEYFSETQRNKGNFPGRFSGRQFSNSRSEMNVSTLELGDSALYLCASSLAVIGGETQYFGPGTRLLVL.

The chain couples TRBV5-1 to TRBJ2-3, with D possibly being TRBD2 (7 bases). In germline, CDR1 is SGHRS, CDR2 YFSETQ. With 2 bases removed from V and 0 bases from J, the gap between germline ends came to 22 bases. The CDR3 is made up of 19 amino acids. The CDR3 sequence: CASSFPDRVAGASTDTQYF. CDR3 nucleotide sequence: TGCGCCAGCAGCTTCCCCGATCGGGTGGCGGGGGCTAGCACAGATACGCAGTATTTT.

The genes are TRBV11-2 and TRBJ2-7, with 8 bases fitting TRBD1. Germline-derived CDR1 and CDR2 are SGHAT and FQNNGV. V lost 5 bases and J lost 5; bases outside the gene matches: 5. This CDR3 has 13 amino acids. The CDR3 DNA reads TGTGCCAGCAGCACCAGGGGGCTCCACGAGCAGTACTTC. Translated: CASSTRGLHEQYF.

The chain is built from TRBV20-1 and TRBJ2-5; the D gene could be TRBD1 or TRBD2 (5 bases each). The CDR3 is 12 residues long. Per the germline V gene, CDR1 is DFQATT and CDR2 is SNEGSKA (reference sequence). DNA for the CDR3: TGCAGCTCCTTGGGACCTCAAGAGACCCAGTACTTC. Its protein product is CSSLGPQETQYF.

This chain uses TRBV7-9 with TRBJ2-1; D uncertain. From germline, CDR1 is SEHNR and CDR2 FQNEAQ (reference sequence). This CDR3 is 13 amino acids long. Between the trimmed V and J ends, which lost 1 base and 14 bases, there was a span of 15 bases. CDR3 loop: CASSLDAWAPKFF. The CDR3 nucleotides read TGTGCCAGCAGCTTAGATGCGTGGGCCCCAAAGTTCTTC.

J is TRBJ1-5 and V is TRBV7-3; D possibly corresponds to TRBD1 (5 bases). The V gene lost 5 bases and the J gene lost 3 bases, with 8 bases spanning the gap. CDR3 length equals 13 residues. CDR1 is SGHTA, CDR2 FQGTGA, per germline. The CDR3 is CASSRGNNQPQHF. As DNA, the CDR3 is TGTGCCAGCAGCAGGGGTAACAATCAGCCCCAGCATTTT.

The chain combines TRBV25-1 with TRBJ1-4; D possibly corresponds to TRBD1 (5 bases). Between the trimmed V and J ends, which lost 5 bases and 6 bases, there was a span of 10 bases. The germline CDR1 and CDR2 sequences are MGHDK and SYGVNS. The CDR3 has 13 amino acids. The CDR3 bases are TGTGCCAGCAGTACCCAGGGTGATGAAAAACTGTTTTTT. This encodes CASSTQGDEKLFF. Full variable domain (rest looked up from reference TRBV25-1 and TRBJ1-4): EADIYQTPRYLVIGTGKKITLECSQTMGHDKMYWYQQDPGMELHLIHYSYGVNSTEKGDLSSESTVSRIRTEHFPLTLESARPSHTSQYLCASSTQGDEKLFFGSGTQLSVL.

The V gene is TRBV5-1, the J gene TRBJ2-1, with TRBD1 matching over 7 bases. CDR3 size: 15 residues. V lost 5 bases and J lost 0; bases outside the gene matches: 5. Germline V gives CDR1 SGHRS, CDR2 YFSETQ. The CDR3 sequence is CASRRGGSSYNEQFF. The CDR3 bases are TGCGCCAGCAGACGAGGGGGCTCCTCCTACAATGAGCAGTTCTTC.

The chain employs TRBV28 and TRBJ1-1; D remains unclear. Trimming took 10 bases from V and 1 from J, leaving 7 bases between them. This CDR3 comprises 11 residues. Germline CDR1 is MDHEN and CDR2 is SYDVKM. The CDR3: CATTGNTEAFF. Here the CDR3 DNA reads TGTGCCACCACGGGGAACACTGAAGCTTTCTTT.

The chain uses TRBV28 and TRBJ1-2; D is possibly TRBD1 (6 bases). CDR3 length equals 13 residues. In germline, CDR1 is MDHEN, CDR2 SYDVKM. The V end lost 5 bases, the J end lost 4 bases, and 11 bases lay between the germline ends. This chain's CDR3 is CASSPNRAYGYTF. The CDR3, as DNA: TGTGCCAGCAGTCCCAACAGGGCCTATGGCTACACCTTC.

In nucleotides, the CDR3 is TGTGCCTGGAGTTGGGGCCAGCGCTACAATGAGCAGTTCTTC. Its protein is CAWSWGQRYNEQFF. The chain is built from TRBV30 and TRBJ2-1; tentative D call: TRBD1 (5 bases). V lost 2 bases to trimming and J lost 3 bases, with 11 bases between them. CDR3 length equals 14 residues. CDR1 GTSNPN and CDR2 SVGIG come from the germline V gene (reference sequence).

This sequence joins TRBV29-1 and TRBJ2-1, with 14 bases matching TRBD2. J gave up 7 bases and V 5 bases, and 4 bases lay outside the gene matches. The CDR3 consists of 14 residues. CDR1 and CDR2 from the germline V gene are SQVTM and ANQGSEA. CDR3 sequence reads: CSVSTSGGVNEQFF. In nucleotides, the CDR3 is TGCAGCGTTTCGACTAGCGGGGGGGTAAATGAGCAGTTCTTC.

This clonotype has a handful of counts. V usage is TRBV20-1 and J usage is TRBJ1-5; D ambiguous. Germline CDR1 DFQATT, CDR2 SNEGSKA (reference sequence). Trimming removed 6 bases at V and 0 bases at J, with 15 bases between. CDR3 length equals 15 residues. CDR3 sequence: CSALNTGISNQPQHF. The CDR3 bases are TGCAGTGCCCTAAACACGGGGATTAGCAATCAGCCCCAGCATTTT.

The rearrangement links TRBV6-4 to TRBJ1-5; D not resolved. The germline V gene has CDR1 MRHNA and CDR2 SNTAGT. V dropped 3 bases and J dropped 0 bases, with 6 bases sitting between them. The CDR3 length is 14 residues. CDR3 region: CASSERHSNQPQHF. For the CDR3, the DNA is TGTGCCAGCAGTGAGCGGCATAGCAATCAGCCCCAGCATTTT.

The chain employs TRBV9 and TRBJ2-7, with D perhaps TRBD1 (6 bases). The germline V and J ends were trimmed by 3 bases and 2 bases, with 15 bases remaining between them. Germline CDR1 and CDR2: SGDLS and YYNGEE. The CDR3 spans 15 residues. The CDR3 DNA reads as TGTGCCAGCAGCGAGGGCCTGGGGGCCACCTACGAGCAGTACTTC. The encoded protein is CASSEGLGATYEQYF.